This TCR beta chain was sequenced during a study of blood T cell repertoires in COVID-19. With 3 bases removed from V and 7 bases from J, the gap between germline ends came to 12 bases. The CDR3 is made up of 12 amino acids. Germline CDR1 and CDR2: SQVTM and ANQGSEA. Using immunoSEQ multiplex PCR, the repertoire was profiled, and TCRdb retains in-frame clones only, with some absent. This sample has 110,000 or so clones, with over 80% found just once. The clonotype originates from a woman aged 55-75 years with acute or convalescent COVID-19. The rearrangement uses TRBV29-1 and TRBJ1-2, with D possibly being TRBD1 (5 bases). The sequencing sample was made of peripheral blood. CDR3 in DNA: TGCAGCGTTGAGGCCCCCGGGGGTGGCTACACCTTC. This gives the protein CSVEAPGGGYTF.